These T cell receptor beta chains were read from a single sample in a study of beta chain features in type 1 diabetes. Using immunoSEQ multiplex PCR, the repertoire was profiled, and TCRdb retains in-frame clones only, with some absent. The sample lists some 500,000 clones, more than 9.5% occurring once. Sequenced: naive CD4+ T cells from blood. These receptors were collected from a woman between 18 and 29 years old in good health. Each CDR3 is given with its conserved first and last residue. The D gene is left open where the match is weak. For some rows the clone size is stated as once, few or many, or as a class when expanded; others skip it.

>few|TRBD1|TRBJ2-7|TRBV6-5
TGTGCCAGCAGTACCACCGGGACAGGGTCGTACGAGCAGTACTTC
CASSTTGTGSYEQYF
>few|-|TRBJ2-1|TRBV11-2
TGTGCCAGCAGCCCTTTAGGGGGGGAATCCTACAATGAGCAGTTCTTC
CASSPLGGESYNEQFF
>-|-|TRBJ2-4|TRBV9
TGTGCCAGCAGCGTAGGGGACGGGAATAATCAGTACTTC
CASSVGDGNNQYF
>-|TRBD1|TRBJ1-1|TRBV7-3
TGTGCCAGCAGCGAGACAGGGACGAACACTGAAGCTTTCTTT
CASSETGTNTEAFF
>-|-|TRBJ2-5|TRBV10-3
TGTGCCACCGCTGGTGTGCCGGGGGAGACCCAGTACTTC
CATAGVPGETQYF
>-|-|TRBJ2-7|TRBV7-2
TGTGCCAGCAGCACCCACTACGAGCAGTACTTC
CASSTHYEQYF
>-|TRBD2|TRBJ2-1|TRBV30
TGTGCCTGGAGTGTAATCGGGAGGGGTAAAAATGAGCAGTTCTTC
CAWSVIGRGKNEQFF
>-|-|TRBJ2-5|TRBV9
TGTGCCAGCAGCGTCAGTATTCTGGAGACCCAGTACTTC
CASSVSILETQYF
>many|-|TRBJ2-1|TRBV28
TGTGCCAGCAGTCTTGGACATAATGAGCAGTTCTTC
CASSLGHNEQFF
>-|TRBD2|TRBJ2-1|TRBV14
TGTGCCAGCAGCCAAGGCCCAATCCACCTAGCGGGGAGCTCCTACAATGAGCAGTTCTTC
CASSQGPIHLAGSSYNEQFF
>-|-|TRBJ2-7|TRBV14
TGTGCCAGCAGCCAAGTCTTAGCGGCGACCTACGAGCAGTACTTC
CASSQVLAATYEQYF
>once|TRBD1|TRBJ1-4|TRBV6-6
TGTGCCAGCAGAAGGGACAGGGGAGGCGAAAAACTGTTTTTT
CASRRDRGGEKLFF
>-|-|TRBJ1-4|TRBV14
TGTGCCAGCAGCCAAGTGCGGGGGGCTGGCGAAAAACTGTTTTTT
CASSQVRGAGEKLFF
>-|-|TRBJ2-1|TRBV2
TGTGCCAGCAGAAGGTTTTACAATGAGCAGTTCTTC
CASRRFYNEQFF
>-|TRBD1|TRBJ1-4|TRBV2
TGTGCCATCAGGGGACAGTTTGCAACTAATGAAAAACTGTTTTTT
CAIRGQFATNEKLFF
>-|-|TRBJ1-3|TRBV15
TGTGCCACCAGCAGATACAGGGACTCTGGAAACACCATATATTTT
CATSRYRDSGNTIYF
>-|TRBD1|TRBJ1-1|TRBV29-1
TGCAGCGTTGTCAGGGGGACCGCGAACACTGAAGCTTTCTTT
CSVVRGTANTEAFF
>-|-|TRBJ2-1|TRBV7-3
TGTGCCAGCAGCCCGCAGGGGTCCGCTGAGCAGTTCTTC
CASSPQGSAEQFF
>few|-|TRBJ2-6|TRBV27
TGTGCCAGCAGTTTACTTAACTCTGGGGCCAACGTCCTGACTTTC
CASSLLNSGANVLTF
>-|-|TRBJ2-5|TRBV10-3
TGTGCCATCAGTGAGCGGGCAGACCAAGAGACCCAGTACTTC
CAISERADQETQYF
>few|-|TRBJ1-1|TRBV10-3
TGTGCCATCAGGGAAGACAGGAACACTGAAGCTTTCTTT
CAIREDRNTEAFF
>-|-|TRBJ2-3|TRBV7-3
TGTGCCAGCAGCTTAACAGGCCAGGCTAGCACAGATACGCAGTATTTT
CASSLTGQASTDTQYF
>-|-|TRBJ1-4|TRBV30
TGTGCCTCATCATGGTCCGACGATGAAAAACTGTTTTTT
CASSWSDDEKLFF
>few|-|TRBJ2-1|TRBV18
TGTGCCAGCTCACCAGGGTCGCCATATGAGCAGTTCTTC
CASSPGSPYEQFF
>few|TRBD1|TRBJ2-4|TRBV4-1
TGCGCCAGCAGCCAACCGGACAGGGCGACCAAAAACATTCAGTACTTC
CASSQPDRATKNIQYF
>-|TRBD2|TRBJ2-3|TRBV5-1
TGCGCCAGCAGCTTGGCGGCGGGAGTCCCAGATACGCAGTATTTT
CASSLAAGVPDTQYF
>-|TRBD2|TRBJ2-1|TRBV4-1
TGCGCCAGCAGCCAAGTCCTAGCGGCAAGCTCCTACAATGAGCAGTTCTTC
CASSQVLAASSYNEQFF
>-|TRBD2|TRBJ2-1|TRBV7-9
TGTGCCAGCAGCTTGGCTAGCGGGAGGTCCTACAATGAGCAGTTCTTC
CASSLASGRSYNEQFF
>few|TRBD1|TRBJ2-7|TRBV29-1
TGCAGCGTGACAAGGACAGGGCTATCACGCGAGCAGTACTTC
CSVTRTGLSREQYF
>-|TRBD1|TRBJ1-6|TRBV2
TGTGCCAGCGACAGGGTGAGCTCCTATAATTCACCCCTCCACTTT
CASDRVSSYNSPLHF
>few|-|TRBJ2-1|TRBV5-6
TGTGCCAGCCGAGGGGCTCGGAATGAGCAGTTCTTC
CASRGARNEQFF
>-|TRBD1|TRBJ1-4|TRBV5-1
TGCGCCAGCAGCCCCGGACAGGTTATAAATGAAAAACTGTTTTTT
CASSPGQVINEKLFF
>-|-|TRBJ1-2|TRBV7-2
TGTGCCATCATCGTTCAGAACAACTATGGCTACACCTTC
CAIIVQNNYGYTF
>few|-|TRBJ2-7|TRBV30
TGTGCCTGGAGTGGCACAGCATACTACGAGCAGTACTTC
CAWSGTAYYEQYF
>few|TRBD1|TRBJ1-5|TRBV28
TGTGCCAGCAGCACTCCTCGACAGGGGCTCAATCAGCCCCAGCATTTT
CASSTPRQGLNQPQHF